The 2 T cell receptor beta chains given below trace back to one sample, sequenced in a study of blood T cell repertoires in COVID-19. The protocol was immunoSEQ multiplex PCR, while the TCRdb copy is restricted to in-frame clones and leaves out a portion. The table records approximately 73,000 clones, 81% of them present only once. Material for sequencing was peripheral blood. These receptors originate from a woman in her sixties or seventies with acute or convalescent COVID-19.

This chain links TRBV7-8 with TRBJ2-7; D is unclear. V lost 1 base and J lost 7, with 23 bases in between. CDR1 and CDR2 (germline): SGHVS, FQNEAQ. The CDR3 runs 17 residues. The CDR3 coding sequence is TGTGCCAGCAGCTTAGTTCCCGTCCGGTTTCCCCTTTCGGAGCAGTACTTC. Its translation: CASSLVPVRFPLSEQYF.

This chain joins TRBV11-2 and TRBJ2-1; D not resolved. Trimming took off 4 bases at V and 3 bases at J, with 10 bases between the two ends. The germline V gene encodes CDR1 SGHAT and CDR2 FQNNGV. The CDR3 runs 14 residues. CDR3 residues: CASSSSGVYNEQFF. CDR3 sequence (DNA): TGTGCCAGCAGCTCCTCTGGAGTCTACAATGAGCAGTTCTTC.